The clone carrying this TCR beta chain turned up a few times. The antigen is undetermined. Averaging around 110 mL, one heparinised blood draw came from each individual donor. The entry originates in a study of beta chain features in type 1 diabetes. Overall study findings and caveats: Shortening that was moderate but significant affected the TCRB CDR3s of Type 1 diabetes patients in all four CD4+ subsets. A greater similarity of naive, central memory and Treg TCRB repertoires was seen among patients than among healthy donors.

The sequenced template was cDNA made from the entire isolated RNA. Clones were read by immunoSEQ multiplex PCR, and TCRdb kept only the in-frame ones, dropping some. The profile covers 640,000 or so clones, with about an eighth appearing a single time and 0.022% taken by the ten largest. This CDR3 contains 15 residues. Germline trimming cut 4 bases from V and 5 bases from J; bases unmatched to any gene: 6. Looked up from germline, CDR1 is MNHNY and CDR2 is SVGAGI (reference sequence). The sample was naive CD4+ T cells from blood. The J gene is TRBJ2-7, the V gene TRBV6-6; 12 nucleotides align to TRBD1. The sequence derives from a man in his late teens or twenties with type 1 diabetes. The CDR3 DNA reads TGTGCCAGCAGTTCCGTGGGACAGGGGGCGGACGAGCAGTACTTC. It translates to CASSSVGQGADEQYF.